This T cell receptor beta chain was sequenced for a study of technical replicates of blood from four donors. Trimming removed 0 bases from V and 2 bases from J; junction bases left unmatched: 4. Germline V lookup: CDR1 MNHNY, CDR2 SVGAGI (reference sequence). CDR3 size: 16 residues. Assay: immunoSEQ multiplex PCR; the TCRdb copy retains only in-frame clones and omits some. The sample gives some 64,000 clones, almost 97% of which show up once; approximately 0.19% is in the top ten. The sequence came from a human donor in good health. The chain joins TRBV6-6 to TRBJ2-3; 8 bases agree with TRBD2. The sequenced sample was T cells isolated from PBMCs. CDR3 loop: CASSYSGTSNTDTQYF. CDR3 sequence (DNA): TGTGCCAGCAGTTACTCCGGGACTAGTAACACAGATACGCAGTATTTT.